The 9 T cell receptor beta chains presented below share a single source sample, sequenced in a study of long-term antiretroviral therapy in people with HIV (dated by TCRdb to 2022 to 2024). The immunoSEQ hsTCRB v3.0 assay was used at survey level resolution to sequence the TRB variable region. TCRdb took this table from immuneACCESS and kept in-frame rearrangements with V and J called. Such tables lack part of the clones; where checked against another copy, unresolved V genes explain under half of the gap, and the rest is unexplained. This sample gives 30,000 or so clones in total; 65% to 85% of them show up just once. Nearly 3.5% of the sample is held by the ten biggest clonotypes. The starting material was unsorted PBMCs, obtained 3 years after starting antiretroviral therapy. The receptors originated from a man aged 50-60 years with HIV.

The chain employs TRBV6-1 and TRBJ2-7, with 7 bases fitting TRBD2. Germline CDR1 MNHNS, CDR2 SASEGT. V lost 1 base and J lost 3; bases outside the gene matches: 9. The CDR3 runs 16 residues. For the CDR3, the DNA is TGTGCCAGCAGTGAAGGGCCTAGCGGACGTCTCTACGAGCAGTACTTC. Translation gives CASSEGPSGRLYEQYF.

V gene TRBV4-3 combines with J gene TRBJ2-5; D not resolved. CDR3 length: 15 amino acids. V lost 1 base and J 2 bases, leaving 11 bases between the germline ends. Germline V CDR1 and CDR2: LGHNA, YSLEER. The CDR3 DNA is TGCGCCAGCAGCCAAGTGGAAGCGCCTCAAGAGACCCAGTACTTC. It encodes CASSQVEAPQETQYF.

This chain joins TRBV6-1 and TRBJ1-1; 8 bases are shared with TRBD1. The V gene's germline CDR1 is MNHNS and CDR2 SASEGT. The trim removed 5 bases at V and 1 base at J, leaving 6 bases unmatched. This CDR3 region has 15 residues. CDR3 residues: CASSTGQGGNTEAFF. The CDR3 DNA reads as TGTGCCAGCAGTACCGGACAGGGCGGGAACACTGAAGCTTTCTTT.

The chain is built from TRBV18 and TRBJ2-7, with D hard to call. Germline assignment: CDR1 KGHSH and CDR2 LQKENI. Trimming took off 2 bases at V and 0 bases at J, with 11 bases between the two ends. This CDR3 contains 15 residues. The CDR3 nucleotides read TGTGCCAGCTCACCATCCGCAGGTTTCTCCTACGAGCAGTACTTC. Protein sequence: CASSPSAGFSYEQYF.

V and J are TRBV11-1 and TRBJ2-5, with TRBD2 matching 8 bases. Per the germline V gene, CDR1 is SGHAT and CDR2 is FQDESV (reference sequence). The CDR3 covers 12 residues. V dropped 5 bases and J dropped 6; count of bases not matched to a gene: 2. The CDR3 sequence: CASSAGGKTQYF. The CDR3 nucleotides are TGTGCCAGCAGCGCGGGGGGAAAGACCCAGTACTTC.

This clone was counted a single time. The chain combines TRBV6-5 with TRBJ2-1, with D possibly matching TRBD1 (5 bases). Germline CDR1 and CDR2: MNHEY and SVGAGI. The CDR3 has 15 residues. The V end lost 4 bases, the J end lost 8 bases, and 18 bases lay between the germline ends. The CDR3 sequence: CASSSIRVVKDEQFF. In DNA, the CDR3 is TGTGCCAGCAGTTCCATCAGGGTGGTAAAGGATGAGCAGTTCTTC.

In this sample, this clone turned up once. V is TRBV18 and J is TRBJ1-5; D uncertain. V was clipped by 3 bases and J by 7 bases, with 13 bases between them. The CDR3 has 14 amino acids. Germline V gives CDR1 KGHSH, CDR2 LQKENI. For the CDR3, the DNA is TGTGCCAGCTCACCCCAAAGCACCGAACAGCCCCAGCATTTT. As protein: CASSPQSTEQPQHF. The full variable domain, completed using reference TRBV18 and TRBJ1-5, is NAGVMQNPRHLVRRRGQEARLRCSPMKGHSHVYWYRQLPEEGLKFMVYLQKENIIDESGMPKERFSAEFPKEGPSILRIQQVVRGDSAAYFCASSPQSTEQPQHFGDGTRLSIL.

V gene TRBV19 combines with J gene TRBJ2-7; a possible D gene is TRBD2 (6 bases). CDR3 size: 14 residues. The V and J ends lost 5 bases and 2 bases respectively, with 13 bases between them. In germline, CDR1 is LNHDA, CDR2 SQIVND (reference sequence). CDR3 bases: TGTGCCAGTAGTTTTAGCGGATCAACCTACGAGCAGTACTTC. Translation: CASSFSGSTYEQYF.

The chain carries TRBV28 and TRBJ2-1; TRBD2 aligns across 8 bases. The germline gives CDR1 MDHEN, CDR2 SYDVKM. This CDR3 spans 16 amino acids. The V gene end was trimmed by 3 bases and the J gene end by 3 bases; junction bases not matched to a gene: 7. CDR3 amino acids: CASSLGGTSNYNEQFF. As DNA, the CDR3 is TGTGCCAGCAGTTTGGGCGGGACTAGTAACTACAATGAGCAGTTCTTC. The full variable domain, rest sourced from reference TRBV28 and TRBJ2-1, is DVKVTQSSRYLVKRTGEKVFLECVQDMDHENMFWYRQDPGLGLRLIYFSYDVKMKEKGDIPEGYSVSREKKERFSLILESASTNQTSMYLCASSLGGTSNYNEQFFGPGTRLTVL.